This TCR beta chain comes out of a study of T cell responses to AZD1222 COVID-19 vaccine. V trimming: 1 base; J trimming: 4 bases; junction bases outside the gene matches: 9. Germline V gene sequence: CDR1 SGHRS, CDR2 YFSETQ. The CDR3 length is 16 residues. Sequenced by immunoSEQ multiplex PCR; TCRdb stores in-frame clones only, minus some. The sample contains some 80,000 clones, about three quarters of which appear only once. The sequence derives from an adult who received the MenACWY meningococcal vaccine as a control. The source was peripheral blood, collected 28 days after the second dose of the MenACWY control vaccine. The chain employs TRBV5-1 and TRBJ2-5; TRBD2 aligns across 8 bases. The CDR3 region has the DNA TGCGCCAGCAGCTTGCCACGGCTAGCGGGCTCAGAGACCCAGTACTTC. Translated: CASSLPRLAGSETQYF.